The clone carrying this TCR beta chain was seen only a few times. Here immunoSEQ multiplex PCR was the method, and the copy in TCRdb shows in-frame clones only, minus some. The data hold tens of thousands of clones, with 88% observed a single time. This sample was taken from a study of T cell changes during pregnancy in multiple sclerosis. CDR1 is MNHEY, CDR2 SMNVEV, per germline (reference sequence). The ends were cut back, 11 bases at V and 12 bases at J, with 14 bases in the middle. The CDR3 has 10 amino acids. The J gene is TRBJ2-1, the V gene TRBV27; D might be TRBD2 (6 bases). The sequence was collected from a female donor with multiple sclerosis, enrolled in a pregnancy study. The sample in question was CD8+ T cells from peripheral blood mononuclear cells, obtained in the third trimester of pregnancy. CDR3 nucleotides: TGTGCCTCCGGAGGGATGCGGCAGTTCTTC. It translates to CASGGMRQFF.